Listed here are 21 T cell receptor beta chains from one sample, sequenced in a study (dated by TCRdb to the early 2020s). Receptors were amplified or captured by the immunoSEQ multiplex PCR assay. TCRdb mirrors the immuneACCESS table, restricted to in-frame sequences. Some clones are absent from its copies; in checked studies, under half trace to an unresolved V gene, and the reason for the others is unknown. Across this sample there are under 55,000 clones, with about 92% seen only once. Roughly 10% of the sample belongs to the ten largest clones. The material sequenced was PBMCs. Receptor source: a man aged 35 to 55 with rheumatoid arthritis.

The rearrangement uses TRBV30 and TRBJ2-1; 10 bases line up with TRBD2. The germline CDR1 and CDR2 sequences are GTSNPN and SVGIG (reference sequence). CDR3 size: 15 residues. V gave up 0 bases and J gave up 5 bases; unmatched junction bases: 4. The CDR3 loop reads CAWSVELAGNNEQFF. CDR3 nucleotide sequence: TGTGCCTGGAGTGTCGAACTAGCGGGGAACAATGAGCAGTTCTTC.

This clone was seen a single time. The chain uses TRBV7-2 and TRBJ2-2; no clear D gene. Per the germline V gene, CDR1 is SGHTA and CDR2 is FQGNSA. V shed 0 bases and J shed 4 bases, with 6 bases lying between them. CDR3 length: 14 residues. CDR3 DNA: TGTGCCAGCAGCTTAGCGAGGAGCACCGGGGAGCTGTTTTTT. Amino acid sequence: CASSLARSTGELFF.

The chain recombines TRBV11-2 with TRBJ1-1; a weak D match, TRBD1 (5 bases). Trimming removed 1 base from V and 8 bases from J, with 11 bases in between. Germline CDR1 and CDR2: SGHAT and FQNNGV. This CDR3 is built from 13 residues. The CDR3 DNA reads TGTGCCAGCAGCTTAGTCACAGGTAGAGAAGCTTTCTTT. The encoded protein is CASSLVTGREAFF.

The V gene is TRBV3-1 (or the pseudogene TRBV3-2), the J gene TRBJ1-1; D call uncertain. Trimming shortened V by 4 bases and J by 1 base, and 13 bases separated the two germline ends. In germline, CDR1 is LGHDT, CDR2 YNNKEL (reference sequence). This CDR3 contains 15 residues. The CDR3 sequence: CASSPNRKGNTEAFF. The CDR3 DNA reads TGTGCCAGCAGCCCCAATCGCAAGGGGAACACTGAAGCTTTCTTT.

The chain couples TRBV7-2 to TRBJ1-4; 8 bases align to TRBD1. CDR1 SGHTA and CDR2 FQGNSA come from the germline V gene. The CDR3 is made up of 15 amino acids. V was pared by 5 bases and J by 8 bases, with 10 bases of the junction left unmatched. The CDR3 here is CASSPRTGWAEKLFF. The CDR3 coding sequence is TGTGCCAGCAGCCCCCGGACAGGGTGGGCCGAAAAACTGTTTTTT.

The chain recombines TRBV27 with TRBJ2-2; either TRBD1 or TRBD2 may fit D (7 bases each). Germline values: CDR1 MNHEY, CDR2 SMNVEV (reference sequence). The length of the CDR3 is 15 residues. The V gene lost 5 bases and the J gene lost 3 bases, with 13 bases spanning the gap. The CDR3, as DNA: TGTGCCAGCAGTCGGGGGGACAGATACACCGGGGAGCTGTTTTTT. Translating it yields CASSRGDRYTGELFF.

The J gene is TRBJ1-5, the V gene TRBV21-1. TRBV21-1 is classified as a pseudogene. The CDR3 has 17 residues. The CDR3 here is CASIDKEGEGSNQPQHF. Written as DNA, the CDR3 is TGTGCCAGCATCGACAAAGAAGGGGAGGGTAGCAATCAGCCCCAGCATTTT.

The V gene is TRBV18, the J gene TRBJ2-1, with D maybe TRBD1 (7 bases). The V gene lost 3 bases and the J gene lost 5 bases, with 17 bases spanning the gap. CDR1 KGHSH and CDR2 LQKENI come from the germline V gene. CDR3 length: 16 amino acids. In DNA, the CDR3 is TGTGCCAGCTCACCTTATCGCAGGGGGGTGGACAATGAGCAGTTCTTC. It specifies CASSPYRRGVDNEQFF. Full variable domain (missing parts from reference TRBV18 and TRBJ2-1): NAGVMQNPRHLVRRRGQEARLRCSPMKGHSHVYWYRQLPEEGLKFMVYLQKENIIDESGMPKERFSAEFPKEGPSILRIQQVVRGDSAAYFCASSPYRRGVDNEQFFGPGTRLTVL.

This clone was counted a few times. This chain uses TRBV4-1 with TRBJ2-2, with a tentative D call TRBD2 (6 bases). The CDR3 has 16 amino acids. CDR1 is MGHRA and CDR2 is YSYEKL in the germline V gene. V lost 0 bases and J 5 bases, leaving 13 bases between the germline ends. Here the CDR3 reads CASSQDSGGRTGELFF. CDR3 bases: TGCGCCAGCAGCCAAGATAGTGGGGGGAGGACCGGGGAGCTGTTTTTT.

With respect to this clone: One end of the junction fails to match germline, which may point to a read error. The rearrangement links TRBV19 to TRBJ1-6; D call uncertain. CDR3 length: 14 residues. Germline V lookup: CDR1 LNHDA, CDR2 SQIVND (reference sequence). CDR3 sequence: CASKDGPINSPLHF. The CDR3 nucleotides are TGTGCCAGTAAGGACGGACCGATTAATTCCCCCCTCCACTTT.

V is TRBV28 and J is TRBJ1-5, with unresolved D. Germline V CDR1 and CDR2: MDHEN, SYDVKM. This CDR3 is 14 amino acids long. Deletions cut 3 bases from V and 0 bases from J, with 6 bases between. The CDR3 DNA is TGTGCCAGCAGTTTGAGTGTTAGCAATCAGCCCCAGCATTTT. The encoded protein is CASSLSVSNQPQHF.

The chain has TRBV4-2 and TRBJ1-4; 10 bases are a match to TRBD1. This CDR3 is 16 amino acids long. Germline CDR1 is LGHNA and CDR2 is YNFKEQ. The V gene end was trimmed by 4 bases and the J gene end by 6 bases; junction bases not matched to a gene: 8. The CDR3 coding sequence is TGTGCCAGCAGCCCGAGAGGACAGGGGGGACATGAAAAACTGTTTTTT. It yields the protein CASSPRGQGGHEKLFF.

The gene calls are TRBV5-1 and TRBJ2-5; unclear D gene. Germline V gene data show CDR1 as SGHRS and CDR2 as YFSETQ. The germline V and J ends were trimmed by 1 base and 5 bases, with 12 bases remaining between them. The CDR3 length is 14 residues. CDR3 amino acids: CASSLRVMRETQYF. In DNA, the CDR3 is TGCGCCAGCAGCTTGAGGGTAATGAGGGAGACCCAGTACTTC.

This clone was recorded only once. The gene calls are TRBV5-6 and TRBJ2-2; 9 nucleotides line up with TRBD2. The CDR3 is 17 residues long. Germline-derived CDR1 and CDR2 are SGHDT and YYEEEE. Losses at the gene ends were 4 bases for V and 1 base for J; bases not matched to a gene: 8. DNA for the CDR3: TGTGCCAGCAGCCCAATTAGCGGGGGCTGGAACACCGGGGAGCTGTTTTTT. It encodes CASSPISGGWNTGELFF. Together with reference TRBV5-6 and TRBJ2-2, the CDR3 gives the full variable domain: DAGVTQSPTHLIKTRGQQVTLRCSPKSGHDTVSWYQQALGQGPQFIFQYYEEEERQRGNFPDRFSGHQFPNYSSELNVNALLLGDSALYLCASSPISGGWNTGELFFGEGSRLTVL.

V usage is TRBV7-2 and J usage is TRBJ2-7; 9 nucleotides agree with TRBD1. Germline V gene data show CDR1 as SGHTA and CDR2 as FQGNSA. The ends lost 4 bases at V and 4 bases at J; junction bases unmatched: 8. The CDR3 has 15 amino acids. CDR3 in amino acids: CASSSRDRVWYEQYF. The CDR3 coding sequence is TGTGCCAGCAGCTCTCGGGACAGGGTGTGGTACGAGCAGTACTTC.

J is TRBJ2-5 and V is TRBV5-1; 10 positions agree with TRBD1. This CDR3 spans 15 amino acids. Per germline, CDR1 SGHRS and CDR2 YFSETQ. V gave up 4 bases and J gave up 5 bases; unmatched junction bases: 8. This CDR3 reads CASSRGTGDTETQYF. The CDR3 region has the DNA TGCGCCAGCAGCAGGGGGACAGGGGATACGGAGACCCAGTACTTC.

By its share, this clone is medium-sized (0.01 to 0.1%). For the CDR3, the DNA is TGTGCCAGTCATCCCCCACAGGGGTTGAACACTGAAGCTTTCTTT. Translating it yields CASHPPQGLNTEAFF. V gene TRBV6-5 combines with J gene TRBJ1-1, with 7 bases matching TRBD1. CDR1 is MNHEY and CDR2 is SVGAGI in the germline V gene. The CDR3 loop spans 15 amino acids. J gave up 0 bases and V 9 bases, and 10 bases lay outside the gene matches.

The chain recombines TRBV6-2 or TRBV6-3 with TRBJ1-5; D gene ambiguous. V was cut by 2 bases and J by 2 bases, with 10 bases left in between. Germline CDR1 and CDR2: MNHEY and SVGEGT. CDR3 length: 15 amino acids. The CDR3 nucleotides read TGTGCCAGCAGTTACGGGCAGTTGGGCAATCAGCCCCAGCATTTT. Translated, it gives CASSYGQLGNQPQHF.

The V call is TRBV11-2, the J call TRBJ1-1; tentative D call: TRBD1 (5 bases). Germline V gives CDR1 SGHAT, CDR2 FQNNGV. This CDR3 region has 15 residues. Deletions cut 1 base from V and 4 bases from J, with 13 bases between. The CDR3 loop reads CASSLGLGVGTEAFF. As DNA, the CDR3 is TGTGCCAGCAGCTTAGGTCTGGGGGTGGGCACTGAAGCTTTCTTT.

This sequence joins TRBV5-1 and TRBJ1-1; no clear D. Germline lookup yields CDR1 SGHRS and CDR2 YFSETQ. Trimming removed 0 bases from V and 5 bases from J, with 2 bases in between. The CDR3 extends over 11 amino acids. CDR3 amino acids: CASSLGTEAFF. DNA of the CDR3: TGCGCCAGCAGCTTGGGTACTGAAGCTTTCTTT.

The chain carries TRBV7-6 and TRBJ1-1; D uncertain. This CDR3 is 13 amino acids long. V was trimmed by 2 bases and J by 2 bases, leaving 6 bases between them. CDR1 and CDR2 (germline): SGHVS, FNYEAQ. The CDR3 DNA reads TGTGCCAGCAGCTTATACGGAAACACTGAAGCTTTCTTT. Translating gives CASSLYGNTEAFF. The whole variable domain, remainder taken from reference TRBV7-6 and TRBJ1-1, is GAGVSQSPRYKVTKRGQDVALRCDPISGHVSLYWYRQALGQGPEFLTYFNYEAQQDKSGLPNDRFSAERPEGSISTLTIQRTEQRDSAMYRCASSLYGNTEAFFGQGTRLTVV.